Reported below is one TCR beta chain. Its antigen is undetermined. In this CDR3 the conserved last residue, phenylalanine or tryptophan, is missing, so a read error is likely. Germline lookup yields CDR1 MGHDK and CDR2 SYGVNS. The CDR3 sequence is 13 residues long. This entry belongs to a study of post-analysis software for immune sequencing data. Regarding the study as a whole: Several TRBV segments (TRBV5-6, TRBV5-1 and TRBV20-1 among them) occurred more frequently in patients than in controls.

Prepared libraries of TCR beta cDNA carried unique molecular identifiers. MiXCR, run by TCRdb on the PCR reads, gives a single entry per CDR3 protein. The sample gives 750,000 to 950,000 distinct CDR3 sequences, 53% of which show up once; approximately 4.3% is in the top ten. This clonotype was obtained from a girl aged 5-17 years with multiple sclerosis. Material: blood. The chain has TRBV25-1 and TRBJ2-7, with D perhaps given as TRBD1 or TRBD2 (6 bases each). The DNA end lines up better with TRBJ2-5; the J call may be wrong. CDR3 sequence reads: CASSQRGEETQYS. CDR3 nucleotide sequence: TGTGCCAGCAGTCAAAGGGGGGAGGAGACCCAGTACTCC.